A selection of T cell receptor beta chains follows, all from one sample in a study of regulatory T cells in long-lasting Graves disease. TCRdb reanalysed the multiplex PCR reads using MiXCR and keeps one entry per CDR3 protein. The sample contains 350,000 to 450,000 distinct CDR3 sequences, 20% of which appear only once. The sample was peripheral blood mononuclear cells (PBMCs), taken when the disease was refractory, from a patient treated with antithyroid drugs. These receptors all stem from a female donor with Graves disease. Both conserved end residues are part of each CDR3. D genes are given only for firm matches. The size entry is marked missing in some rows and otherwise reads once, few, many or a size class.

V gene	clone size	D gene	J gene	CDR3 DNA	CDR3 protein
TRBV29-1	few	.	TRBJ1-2	TGCAGCGTTGAAGAACCTACCCGGGATGGCTACACCTTC	CSVEEPTRDGYTF
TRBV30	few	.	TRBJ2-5	TGTGCCTGGAGTGATGGACAAAAGGGTCAAGAGACCCAGTACTTC	CAWSDGQKGQETQYF
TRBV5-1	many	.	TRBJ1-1	TGCGCCAGCAGCTTGGTTGCAGGAGGGGACACTGAAGCTTTCTTT	CASSLVAGGDTEAFF
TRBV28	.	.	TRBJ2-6	TGTGCCGGCAGTTTATCGCGGGGATTTGGGGCCAACGTCCTGACTTTC	CAGSLSRGFGANVLTF
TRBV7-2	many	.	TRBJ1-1	TGTGCCAGCAGCTCCCACCCGGGAGGTTCTAACACTGAAGCTTTCTTT	CASSSHPGGSNTEAFF
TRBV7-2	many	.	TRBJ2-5	TGTGCCAGCAGCTTGGATTCTAGCGAGCAGACCCAGTACTTC	CASSLDSSEQTQYF
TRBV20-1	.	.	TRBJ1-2	TGCAGTGCTAGAGATCAGAGAGCCTATGGCTACACCTTC	CSARDQRAYGYTF
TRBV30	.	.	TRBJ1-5	TGTGCCTGGAGTGTCGGTCACAGCTCCAATCAGCCCCAGCATTTT	CAWSVGHSSNQPQHF
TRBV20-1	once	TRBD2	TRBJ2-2	TGCAGTGCTATTGGGCCGACTAGCGGGAGGGCCACCGGGGAGCTGTTTTTT	CSAIGPTSGRATGELFF
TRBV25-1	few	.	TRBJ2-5	TGTGCCAGCAGTGGGGGACGGTCCCTGCAAGAGACCCAGTACTTC	CASSGGRSLQETQYF
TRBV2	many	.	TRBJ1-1	TGTGCCAGCAGCCACAGGCTCCCGAACACTGAAGCTTTCTTT	CASSHRLPNTEAFF
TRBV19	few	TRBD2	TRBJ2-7	TGTGCCAGTAGTATTGTGTCTAGCGGGGACTACGAGCAGTACTTC	CASSIVSSGDYEQYF
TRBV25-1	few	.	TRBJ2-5	TGTGCCAGCAGTGAACTTCGCCAAGAGACCCAGTACTTC	CASSELRQETQYF
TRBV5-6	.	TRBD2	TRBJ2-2	TGTGCCAGCAGCTTGGGTAGCGGGAATTCCGCGAACACCGGGGAGCTGTTTTTT	CASSLGSGNSANTGELFF
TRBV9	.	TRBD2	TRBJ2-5	TGTGCCAGCAGCGACGGGACTAGCGGGACAGAGACCCAGTACTTC	CASSDGTSGTETQYF